This T cell receptor beta chain was observed in a study of CD8 T cells in Susac syndrome. CDR3 length: 12 residues. Between the trimmed V and J ends, which lost 5 bases and 5 bases, there was a span of 9 bases. The germline gives CDR1 SNHLY, CDR2 FYNNEI. TEMRA cells were FACS-enriched, unlike CD8+ and CD4+ T cells, which were negatively isolated. RNA totalling roughly 0.45 to 1 ug underwent reverse transcription with random hexamers. One entry per CDR3 protein, called by TCRdb with MiXCR from the immunoSEQ multiplex PCR reads. The sample consists of some 26,000 distinct CDR3 sequences, approximately 94% of them appearing once.

The genes are TRBV2 and TRBJ2-5; D ambiguous. What was sequenced was CD8+ T cells from PBMCs. This receptor was taken from a human donor in good health. CDR3: CASSLLFETQYF. CDR3 DNA sequence: TGTGCCAGCAGTCTTTTGTTCGAGACCCAGTACTTC. Looking up the rest from reference TRBV2 and TRBJ2-5 gives the full variable domain: EPEVTQTPSHQVTQMGQEVILRCVPISNHLYFYWYRQILGQKVEFLVSFYNNEISEKSEIFDDQFSVERPDGSNFTLKIRSTKLEDSAMYFCASSLLFETQYFGPGTRLLVL.